A single T cell receptor (beta chain) is shown here with its context. This clone was counted a single time. Its target antigen remains unknown. Base qualities are not at hand, and no much larger clone is one base apart. The data derive from a study of OX40 agonist ivuxolimab in advanced cancers. For context, the study as a whole: Ivuxolimab was a fully human IgG2 agonistic monoclonal antibody targeting the costimulatory receptor OX40 (CD134). Intravenous ivuxolimab was administered to patients every 2 weeks at six dose levels: 0.01, 0.1, 0.3, 1.5, 3 and 10 mg/kg. Among the roughly 54 dose-escalation patients, 19 had hepatocellular carcinoma, roughly 15 melanoma, 9 renal cell carcinoma and 9 head and neck cancer. In the dose-escalation cohort, around four fifths of patients were male, and the mean age was roughly 56 years with a range of roughly 20 to 80. Patients were allowed to have had prior anti-PD-1, anti-PD-L1 or anti-CTLA-4 therapy, and approximately 39% of the dose-escalation patients had been treated with checkpoint inhibitors. Partial responses were achieved by three dose-escalation patients, of whom one had hepatocellular carcinoma and two had cutaneous melanoma. The purpose of peripheral TCRbeta sequencing was to test whether ivuxolimab changed TCR sequence diversity and led to clonal T-cell expansion. The paper covers the monotherapy dose-escalation part of the phase I ivuxolimab trial, which included N ≈ 52 patients. Here is what the overall study found, with its caveats: Low levels of normalized T-cell clonal expansion were also seen in some nonresponding patients. The antigen specificity of the clonally expanded peripheral T cells was not determined. After ivuxolimab, more expanded clones were found on average in CD8+ T cells than in CD4+ T cells. In partial responders in the 0.1-3.0 mg/kg groups, normalized peripheral clonal expansion was found to be among the lowest, especially among CD8+ T cells. Clonal expansion of both CD4+ and CD8+ blood T cells was observed from baseline to week 6 at doses 0.1 to 3.0 mg/kg.

Genomic DNA was isolated from the sorted cells so that the TCRbeta CDR3 region could be sequenced. TCRbeta CDR3 regions were sequenced using the immunoSEQ Assay. Sourced from immuneACCESS, this table was stored by TCRdb with only in-frame sequences that have V and J called. A share of the clones is absent; for the studies checked, an unresolved V gene accounts for under half, and the remainder has no known explanation. The sample data list around 65,000 clones, and 90% of these were observed just once. Of the sample, about 10% falls within the top ten clones. The trial excluded patients who had a history of autoimmune disease or were on systemic immunosuppression. Peripheral blood for TCR sequencing was drawn from every dose cohort at baseline, at cycle 4 day 1 and at cycle 7 day 1. The samples were taken from a phase I, first-in-human, multicenter, open-label dose-escalation trial of ivuxolimab. Adults with locally advanced or metastatic melanoma, renal cell carcinoma, hepatocellular carcinoma or head and neck squamous cell carcinoma were enrolled in the trial. Before TCR sequencing, CD4+ T cells and CD8+ T cells from peripheral blood were sorted into separate populations.

Taken from cysteine to phenylalanine, the CDR3 has 13 residues. CDR3 DNA only is kept here, 39 bases in frame from base 1. Trimmed from V: 5 bases; trimmed from J: 5 bases; junction bases lacking a gene match: 2. As encoded in the germline V gene (reference sequence), CDR1 is SEHNR while CDR2 is FQNEAQ. This chain is built from TRBV7-9 and TRBJ2-2; the junction holds 7 bases that match TRBD1. The sequence was collected from an adult with an advanced solid tumor such as melanoma, head and neck, liver or kidney cancer. The sequencing here drew on CD4+ or CD8+ T cells sorted from blood, taken in a trial of the OX40 agonist ivuxolimab. The CDR3 region: CASSTGVTGELFF. The nucleotide sequence is given as TGTGCCAGCAGCACAGGGGTTACCGGGGAGCTGTTTTTT.